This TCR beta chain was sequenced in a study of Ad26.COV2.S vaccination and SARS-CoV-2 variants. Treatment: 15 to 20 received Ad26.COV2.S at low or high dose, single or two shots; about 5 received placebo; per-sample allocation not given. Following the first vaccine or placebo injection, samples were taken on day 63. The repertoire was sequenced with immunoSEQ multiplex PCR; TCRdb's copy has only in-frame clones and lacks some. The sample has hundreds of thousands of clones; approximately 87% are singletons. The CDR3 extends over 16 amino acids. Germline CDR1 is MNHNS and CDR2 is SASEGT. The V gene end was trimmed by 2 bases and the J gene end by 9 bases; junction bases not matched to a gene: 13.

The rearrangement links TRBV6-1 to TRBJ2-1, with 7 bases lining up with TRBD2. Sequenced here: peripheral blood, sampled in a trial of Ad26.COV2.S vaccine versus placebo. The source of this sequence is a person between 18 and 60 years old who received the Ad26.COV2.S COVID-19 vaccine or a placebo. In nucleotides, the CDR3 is TGTGCCAGCAGTGAAACCCGCGGGAGTGGGCTCGGTGAGCAGTTCTTC. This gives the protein CASSETRGSGLGEQFF.